These T cell receptor beta chains were read from a single sample in a study of blood T cell repertoires in COVID-19. The protocol was immunoSEQ multiplex PCR, while the TCRdb copy is restricted to in-frame clones and leaves out a portion. The table has more than 25,000 clones, approximately 87% seen once. Input material: peripheral blood. These receptors came from a human donor with active COVID-19. The donor label of this sample is uncertain. CDR3s include the opening cysteine and the closing phenylalanine or tryptophan. A D gene is named only where the DNA matches it firmly.

TRBV14	TRBD1	TRBJ1-1	CASSQYTGTGGFTEAFF	TGTGCCAGCAGCCAATACACCGGGACAGGGGGGTTCACTGAAGCTTTCTTT
TRBV7-2	TRBD1	TRBJ2-7	CASRYGQGGSYEQYF	TGTGCCAGCAGATACGGACAGGGGGGCTCCTACGAGCAGTACTTC
TRBV7-7	-	TRBJ2-5	CASSPGAGRPETQYF	TGTGCTAGCAGCCCTGGCGCGGGGAGACCAGAGACCCAGTACTTC
TRBV6-5	-	TRBJ2-7	CASRMFPVDEQYF	TGTGCCAGCAGAATGTTTCCGGTAGACGAGCAGTACTTC
TRBV7-4	TRBD1	TRBJ1-3	CASSPRQGAPPGNTIYF	TGTGCCAGCAGTCCTCGGCAGGGGGCGCCACCTGGAAACACCATATATTTT
TRBV24-1	-	TRBJ1-5	CATSDCPGDTNQPQHF	TGTGCCACCAGTGATTGCCCAGGGGACACAAATCAGCCCCAGCATTTT
TRBV19	-	TRBJ1-1	CATSRNTEAFF	TGTGCCACCTCGAGGAACACTGAAGCTTTCTTT
TRBV5-4	-	TRBJ2-7	CASGENRVGYSSYEQYF	TGTGCCAGCGGAGAGAACAGGGTTGGCTATAGTTCCTACGAGCAGTACTTC
TRBV23-1	TRBD1	TRBJ1-5	CASSHRTGGNQPQHF	TGCGCCAGCAGTCATAGGACAGGGGGCAATCAGCCCCAGCATTTT
TRBV5-8	TRBD1	TRBJ1-5	CASTPGQGNQPQHF	TGTGCCAGCACCCCGGGACAGGGAAATCAGCCCCAGCATTTT